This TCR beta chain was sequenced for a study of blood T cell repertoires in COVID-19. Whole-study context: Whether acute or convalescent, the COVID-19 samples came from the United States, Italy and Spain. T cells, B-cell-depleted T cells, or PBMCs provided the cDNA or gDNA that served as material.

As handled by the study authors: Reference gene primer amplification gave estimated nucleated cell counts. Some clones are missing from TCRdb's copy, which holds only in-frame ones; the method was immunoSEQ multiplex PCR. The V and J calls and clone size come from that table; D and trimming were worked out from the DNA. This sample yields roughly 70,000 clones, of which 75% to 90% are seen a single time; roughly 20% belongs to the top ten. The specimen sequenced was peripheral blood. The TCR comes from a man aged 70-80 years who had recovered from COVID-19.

The CDR3 bases are TGCGCCAGCAGCTTGGTTCCGGGAGGTCCCAATGAGCAGTTCTTC. Residues: CASSLVPGGPNEQFF. This sequence joins TRBV5-1 and TRBJ2-1; 7 nucleotides match TRBD2. The V gene end was trimmed by 0 bases and the J gene end by 6 bases; junction bases not matched to a gene: 6. Germline CDR1 reads SGHRS; CDR2 reads YFSETQ. CDR3 length: 15 amino acids.